What follows describes a single T cell receptor beta chain. Its antigen remains unidentified. Only in-frame clones appear in the TCRdb table, and some are missing; sequencing was by immunoSEQ multiplex PCR. The table has some 150,000 clones, 70% to 80% seen once; the top ten hold around 13%. This sample stems from a study of cytotoxic CD8 clonotypes in ibrutinib-treated CLL. For the study at large: The authors obtained response samples at a median of around eleven months of treatment, range 6 to 36.

CDR1 MNHEY and CDR2 SVGAGI come from the germline V gene. The ends were cut back, 4 bases at V and 2 bases at J, with 16 bases in the middle. The CDR3 has 16 amino acids. Findings and caveats of the study: The study found clonality rose at ibrutinib response, then fell toward baseline at progression.

The clonotype comes from a human donor with chronic lymphocytic leukemia. The material sequenced was PBMCs, taken after 12 months of ibrutinib treatment. The chain uses TRBV6-5 and TRBJ2-3; no clear D gene. CDR3 sequence: CASSSLPRADTDTQYF. CDR3 nucleotides: TGTGCCAGCAGTTCACTTCCTCGGGCGGACACAGATACGCAGTATTTT.